These T cell receptor beta chains were read from a single sample in a study of T cells in Graves' hyperthyroidism and ophthalmopathy. TCRdb re-called the multiplex PCR reads with MiXCR, one entry per CDR3 protein. The sample shows about 540,000 distinct CDR3 sequences, roughly 46% of them seen only once. Material for sequencing was peripheral blood or thyroid tissue (not recorded which). These receptors were collected from a woman aged 18-30 years with Graves' hyperthyroidism. The CDR3 runs from the conserved cysteine through the conserved F or W. D genes are given only for firm matches. Clone size is stated in some rows and not others, as once, few, many or a class when expanded.

cdr3_length | clone_size | j_call | d_call | v_call | cdr3_nt | cdr3_aa
13 | NA | TRBJ1-1 | NA | TRBV20-1 | TGCAGTGCTTTCCGACAGGCGAACACTGAAGCTTTCTTT | CSAFRQANTEAFF
13 | many | TRBJ2-7 | NA | TRBV20-1 | TGCAGTGCTTCGAGTACTCGAAACTACGAGCAGTACTTC | CSASSTRNYEQYF
14 | many | TRBJ2-2 | NA | TRBV5-5 | TGTGCCAGCAGCTTGGGGACGCTCAACGGGGAGCTGTTTTTT | CASSLGTLNGELFF
15 | many | TRBJ1-1 | NA | TRBV25-1 | TGTGCCAGCAGTGAATACCTGGGGGATGGCACTGAAGCTTTCTTT | CASSEYLGDGTEAFF
13 | NA | TRBJ1-1 | NA | TRBV27 | TGTGCCAGCAGTTTATCGACGTTCGGTGAAGCTTTCTTT | CASSLSTFGEAFF
13 | many | TRBJ1-5 | NA | TRBV6-5 | TGTGCCAGCAGTTACGGGACCTCGCAGGCCCAGCATTTT | CASSYGTSQAQHF
15 | many | TRBJ1-2 | NA | TRBV7-9 | TGTGCCAGCAGTCCCCCGGCAGACTTAATCTATGGCTACACCTTC | CASSPPADLIYGYTF
13 | many | TRBJ2-7 | NA | TRBV5-8 | TGTGCCAGCAGCCGGGCCCGCGTTTACGAGCAGTACTTC | CASSRARVYEQYF
14 | many | TRBJ1-5 | NA | TRBV6-1 | TGTGCCAGCAGGAGCCTCATGGGGAATCAGCCCCAGCATTTT | CASRSLMGNQPQHF
14 | NA | TRBJ2-2 | NA | TRBV7-9 | TGTGCCAGCAGCCACGCCCTCCGGGACGGGGAGCTGTTTTTT | CASSHALRDGELFF
16 | many | TRBJ2-2 | TRBD1 | TRBV20-1 | TGCAGTGCTAGTGGGCGTCAGGGGGCGGGAACCGGGGAGCTGTTTTTT | CSASGRQGAGTGELFF
15 | many | TRBJ1-6 | NA | TRBV12-3/TRBV12-4 | TGTGCCAGCAGTTCGATGGTAGCAGGGAATTCACCCCTCCACTTT | CASSSMVAGNSPLHF
13 | many | TRBJ1-3 | NA | TRBV7-9 | TGTGCCAGCAGCTCGGGATTTGGAAACACCATATATTTT | CASSSGFGNTIYF
15 | many | TRBJ2-7 | NA | TRBV5-6 | TGTGCCAGCAGCTTGAGAAGGGGGACGGCCTACGAGCAGTACTTC | CASSLRRGTAYEQYF
14 | NA | TRBJ1-2 | NA | TRBV20-1 | TGCAGTGCTAGAGTTGACGGAGCTAACTATGGCTACACCTTC | CSARVDGANYGYTF
15 | NA | TRBJ2-5 | TRBD1 | TRBV7-6 | TGTGCCGGCAGCATGGACAGGGGGCGCCAAGAGACCCAGTACTTC | CAGSMDRGRQETQYF
14 | NA | TRBJ1-3 | NA | TRBV13 | TGTGCCAGCAGCGAAGATCGCTTAAGCAACACCATATATTTT | CASSEDRLSNTIYF
17 | NA | TRBJ2-5 | TRBD1 | TRBV5-8 | TGCGCCAGCAGCTTACGACAGGGGAGCGGGTTCCAAGAGACCCAGTACTTC | CASSLRQGSGFQETQYF
15 | once | TRBJ2-7 | TRBD1 | TRBV24-1 | TGTGCCAGCAGTTCGGGACAGGGGAAATGGTACGAGCAGTACTTC | CASSSGQGKWYEQYF
14 | NA | TRBJ1-3 | TRBD1 | TRBV20-1 | TGCAGTGCTAACAGGGGGAAGGCTGGAAACACCATATATTTT | CSANRGKAGNTIYF
11 | many | TRBJ1-1 | NA | TRBV29-1 | TGCAGCGTTGACAGGGAGGCGAGAGCTTTCTTT | CSVDREARAFF
15 | NA | TRBJ1-4 | NA | TRBV3-1 | TGTGCCAGCAGCCAAGTGCCGGGAGCTAATGAAAAACTGTTTTTT | CASSQVPGANEKLFF
12 | few | TRBJ2-1 | TRBD1 | TRBV20-1 | TGCAGTGCTCCCGACAGGGACGATGAGCAGTTCTTC | CSAPDRDDEQFF
15 | many | TRBJ1-1 | NA | TRBV5-1 | TGCGCCAGCAGCTCAGGAGCGGTAAGGAACACTGAAGCTTTCTTT | CASSSGAVRNTEAFF
13 | NA | TRBJ2-7 | NA | TRBV10-3 | TGTGCCAGCAGTTCCCAGGCTTCCTACGAGCAGTACTTC | CASSSQASYEQYF
12 | NA | TRBJ2-1 | NA | TRBV24-1 | TGTGCCACCAGTATGGGCAGGGATGAGCAGTTCTTC | CATSMGRDEQFF
14 | many | TRBJ2-7 | NA | TRBV7-9 | TGTGCCAGCAGCTCTCCCAAGGGGTCCTACGAGCAGTACTTC | CASSSPKGSYEQYF
16 | many | TRBJ1-5 | NA | TRBV2 | TGTGCCAGCAGTGCAGGGGACCCGGGATGGTATCAGCCCCAGCATTTT | CASSAGDPGWYQPQHF
16 | few | TRBJ2-2 | TRBD2 | TRBV7-2 | TGTGCCAGCAGCTTGAGCGGGAGGGCCGGGACCGGGGAGCTGTTTTTT | CASSLSGRAGTGELFF
16 | NA | TRBJ1-2 | TRBD1 | TRBV5-8 | TGTGCCAGCAGCCGCCGGGACAGGGGGCAAAACTATGGCTACACCTTC | CASSRRDRGQNYGYTF
15 | many | TRBJ1-2 | TRBD1 | TRBV4-1 | TGCGCCAGCAGCCAAGATCCCCAGACAGGGAATGGCTACACCTTC | CASSQDPQTGNGYTF
14 | many | TRBJ1-1 | NA | TRBV29-1 | TGCAGCGCTGAGCGGGGAAGGGGGAACACTGAAGCTTTCTTT | CSAERGRGNTEAFF
14 | NA | TRBJ2-4 | NA | TRBV27 | TGTGCCAGCAGTAATGGGGTAGCCAAAAACATTCAGTACTTC | CASSNGVAKNIQYF
15 | NA | TRBJ1-1 | NA | TRBV29-1 | TGCAGCGTCGTACAGGGAGCGAAAAGAAACACTGAAGCTTTCTTT | CSVVQGAKRNTEAFF
11 | NA | TRBJ1-2 | NA | TRBV29-1 | TGCAGCGTTAGGGAGGACTATGGCTACACCTTC | CSVREDYGYTF
16 | many | TRBJ2-5 | NA | TRBV6-5 | TGTGCCAGCAGTTCCCCCTCACTAGCTGAACAAGAGACCCAGTACTTC | CASSSPSLAEQETQYF
13 | NA | TRBJ2-5 | NA | TRBV29-1 | TGCAGCGTTGAAGACGCCCTAGAAGATACCCAGTACTTC | CSVEDALEDTQYF
17 | NA | TRBJ2-7 | NA | TRBV19 | TGTGCCAGTAGTATAGCCGGGAGTCCCCGTGGAAGGAACGAGCAGTACTTC | CASSIAGSPRGRNEQYF
13 | NA | TRBJ2-1 | TRBD2 | TRBV2 | TGTGCCAGTTGGACTAGCATCGTCGGTGAGCAGTTCTTC | CASWTSIVGEQFF
15 | NA | TRBJ2-7 | NA | TRBV2 | TGTGCCACCAGCAGAGGCCCCGGAAGGGAGTACGAGCAGTACTTC | CATSRGPGREYEQYF
18 | many | TRBJ2-2 | TRBD2 | TRBV19 | TGTGCCAGTAGTGGCGAAACTAGCGGGACAGGCGGGACCGGGGAGCTGTTTTTT | CASSGETSGTGGTGELFF
19 | NA | TRBJ2-2 | TRBD2 | TRBV7-2 | TGTGCCAGCAGCTTCATTGGGACTAGCGGGAGGGCGAACACCGGGGAGCTGTTTTTT | CASSFIGTSGRANTGELFF
14 | many | TRBJ2-5 | TRBD2 | TRBV7-9 | TGTGCCAGCAGCTACGGACTAGCGATAGAGACCCAGTACTTC | CASSYGLAIETQYF
14 | NA | TRBJ2-2 | NA | TRBV20-1 | TGCAGTGCTAGTCTAGTGGAGTACACCGGGGAGCTGTTTTTT | CSASLVEYTGELFF
15 | few | TRBJ1-3 | TRBD1 | TRBV6-5 | TGTGCCAGCAGTTATAGGGGGCGCGGAGGAAACACCATATATTTT | CASSYRGRGGNTIYF
16 | NA | TRBJ2-5 | TRBD2 | TRBV2 | TGTGCCAGCAGTGATATTGGTAGCGGGAGCGGGGAGACCCAGTACTTC | CASSDIGSGSGETQYF
14 | many | TRBJ1-1 | NA | TRBV29-1 | TGCAGCGCGCGACCGGGGGGCGGGAACACTGAAGCTTTCTTT | CSARPGGGNTEAFF
13 | NA | TRBJ2-7 | TRBD2 | TRBV29-1 | TGCAGCGTAGCGACTAGCGGTCCCTACGAGCAGTACTTC | CSVATSGPYEQYF
15 | many | TRBJ1-2 | TRBD1 | TRBV29-1 | TGCAGCGTTGAAAATTTGGGGACAGGGGTCTATGGCTACACCTTC | CSVENLGTGVYGYTF
17 | many | TRBJ2-7 | NA | TRBV13 | TGTGCCAGCAGCTTAGGGGGTAGACAGGGACTTACCTACGAGCAGTACTTC | CASSLGGRQGLTYEQYF
17 | NA | TRBJ2-2 | TRBD1 | TRBV20-1 | TGCAGTGCTAGACAGCCGGGACAGGGGGCGCTGAACGGGGAGCTGTTTTTT | CSARQPGQGALNGELFF